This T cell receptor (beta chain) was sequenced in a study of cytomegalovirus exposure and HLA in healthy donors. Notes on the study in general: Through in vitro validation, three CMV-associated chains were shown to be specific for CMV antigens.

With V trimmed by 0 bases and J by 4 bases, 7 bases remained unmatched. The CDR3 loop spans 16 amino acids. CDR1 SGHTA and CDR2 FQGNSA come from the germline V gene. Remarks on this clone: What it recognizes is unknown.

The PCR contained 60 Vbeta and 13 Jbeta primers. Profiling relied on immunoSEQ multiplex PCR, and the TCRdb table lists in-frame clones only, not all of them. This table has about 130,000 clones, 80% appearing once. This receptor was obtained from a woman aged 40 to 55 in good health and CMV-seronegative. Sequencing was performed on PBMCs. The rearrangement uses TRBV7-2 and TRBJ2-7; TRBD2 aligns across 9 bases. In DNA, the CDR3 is TGTGCCAGCAGCTTAGCTCGCGGGAGGGCCGGGTACGAGCAGTACTTC. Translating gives CASSLARGRAGYEQYF.